A selection of T cell receptor beta chains follows, all from one sample in a study of blood T cells in healthy people across ages. MiXCR, applied by TCRdb to the 5' RACE reads, yields one record per CDR3 protein. The sample includes fewer than 900,000 distinct CDR3 sequences, around 49% of them seen just once. Sequences were obtained from blood. These receptors came from a woman aged 55-69 years in good health. CDR3s include the opening cysteine and the closing phenylalanine or tryptophan. D genes are given only for firm matches. Clone sizes are given selectively: once, few, many, or a class where the clone is expanded.

CDR3 DNA | CDR3 protein | J gene | V gene | clone size | D gene
TGTGCCAGCAGTTTCATTCGGCGTTCCTACAATGAGCAGTTCTTC | CASSFIRRSYNEQFF | TRBJ2-1 | TRBV6-2/TRBV6-3 | - | -
TGTGCCAGCAGCGTTCGACAGGGGGAGGCTTTCTTT | CASSVRQGEAFF | TRBJ1-1 | TRBV9 | - | TRBD1
TGTGCCAGCAGGACTAGCGATACCTACGAGCAGTACTTC | CASRTSDTYEQYF | TRBJ2-7 | TRBV6-1 | - | TRBD2
TGCGCCAGCAGCTCTCCGGGACACCAAGAGACCCAGTACTTC | CASSSPGHQETQYF | TRBJ2-5 | TRBV5-1 | few | -
TGTGCCAGCAGCGGGGGGATTCTGGAGACCCAGTACTTC | CASSGGILETQYF | TRBJ2-5 | TRBV27 | few | TRBD2
TGCAGTGCTAGGGACGTTCGTCTAGACATTCAGTACTTC | CSARDVRLDIQYF | TRBJ2-4 | TRBV20-1 | few | -
TGTGCCAGCAGTGAATTAAGGTTGGGGAAAGCGACCCAGTACTTC | CASSELRLGKATQYF | TRBJ2-5 | TRBV25-1 | few | -
TGTGCCAGCAGTTACGGGGCAGGGGACACCGGGGAGCTGTTTTTT | CASSYGAGDTGELFF | TRBJ2-2 | TRBV6-5 | few | -
TGTGCCAGCAGTTACTCGGCGGGAGGTGGAGAGACCCAGTACTTC | CASSYSAGGGETQYF | TRBJ2-5 | TRBV6-2/TRBV6-3 | few | TRBD2
TGTGCCAGCATGCCCCTAGGGGGGAGTACTTACAATGAGCAGTTCTTC | CASMPLGGSTYNEQFF | TRBJ2-1 | TRBV6-2/TRBV6-3 | - | -
TGTGCCAGCAGTTGGGGACACCGGGGGAATTCACCCCTCCACTTT | CASSWGHRGNSPLHF | TRBJ1-6 | TRBV28 | - | -
TGTGCCAGCAGTGGGGGGACCCCGCCGTACGAGCAGTACTTC | CASSGGTPPYEQYF | TRBJ2-7 | TRBV2 | - | -
TGCAGCGTTGGGGGACAGGGTCGGACCGGGGAGCTGTTTTTT | CSVGGQGRTGELFF | TRBJ2-2 | TRBV29-1 | - | TRBD1
TGCGCCAGCAGCTTGGTCGCTGGGCGTGGGGCCAACGTCCTGACTTTC | CASSLVAGRGANVLTF | TRBJ2-6 | TRBV5-1 | few | -
TGTGCCAGCAGCTTGGACGGGACAGGGGGCCCCTACGAGCAGTACTTC | CASSLDGTGGPYEQYF | TRBJ2-7 | TRBV5-4 | - | TRBD1
TGTGCCAGTAGTATAGGAACTAGCCCGGATACGCAGTATTTT | CASSIGTSPDTQYF | TRBJ2-3 | TRBV19 | - | -
TGCGCCAGCAGCCATGCCACTAGCTGGGGCACAGATACGCAGTATTTT | CASSHATSWGTDTQYF | TRBJ2-3 | TRBV4-3 | - | -
TGCAGTGCTAGATATCGGCTTGTGCGGAACACAGATACGCAGTATTTT | CSARYRLVRNTDTQYF | TRBJ2-3 | TRBV20-1 | few | -
TGTGCCAGCAGCCCACGGGGAGGGGGCGAGTTCCCTGAAGCTTTCTTT | CASSPRGGGEFPEAFF | TRBJ1-1 | TRBV7-2 | - | TRBD1
TGTGCCAGCAGGGCGGGAGTTGCGGTAGATACGCAGTATTTT | CASRAGVAVDTQYF | TRBJ2-3 | TRBV2 | - | TRBD2
TGCGCCAGCAGCCGGGGAGGGCCGCTAGCCAAAAACATTCAGTACTTC | CASSRGGPLAKNIQYF | TRBJ2-4 | TRBV5-1 | few | TRBD2
TGCGCCAGCAACGGGACAGGGATCAGCGAGCAGTACTTC | CASNGTGISEQYF | TRBJ2-7 | TRBV5-1 | - | TRBD1
TGTGCCAGCAGCTTGCGTGGGGGTGGAGCGAACACCGGGGAGCTGTTTTTT | CASSLRGGGANTGELFF | TRBJ2-2 | TRBV5-5 | many | -
TGCGCCAGCAGCCATGGTGATAGCGGGAGTGAGTACCAAGAGACCCAGTACTTC | CASSHGDSGSEYQETQYF | TRBJ2-5 | TRBV5-1 | - | TRBD2
TGTGCCAGCAGCTTGGGGCTAGCGCTTTCCTACGAGCAGTACTTC | CASSLGLALSYEQYF | TRBJ2-7 | TRBV7-2 | few | -
TGCAGTGCTAGCCCCGTCCGCTCGGGGTTTAATGAAAAACTGTTTTTT | CSASPVRSGFNEKLFF | TRBJ1-4 | TRBV20-1 | few | -
TGTGCCAGCAGCTTATCGGACAGGGTTAGCTCTGGGGCCAACGTCCTGACTTTC | CASSLSDRVSSGANVLTF | TRBJ2-6 | TRBV7-9 | - | TRBD1
TGTGCCAGCAGCTTTCAGGCTAGCGGCTACGAGCAGTACTTC | CASSFQASGYEQYF | TRBJ2-7 | TRBV7-2 | once | TRBD2
TGTGCCAGCAGCGTAGCTCTAGGTTCCAGCTCCTACGAGCAGTACTTC | CASSVALGSSSYEQYF | TRBJ2-7 | TRBV9 | - | -
TGTGCCAGCAGCGTCCATCAGCAGAAGAATTCACCCCTCCACTTT | CASSVHQQKNSPLHF | TRBJ1-6 | TRBV9 | - | -
TGCAGCGACAAAGGCGGGAGGGCCCCCTCCTACAATGAGCAGTTCTTC | CSDKGGRAPSYNEQFF | TRBJ2-1 | TRBV29-1 | - | TRBD2
TGCGCCAGCAGCATGGGGCCGCCTACCTACAATGAGCAGTTCTTC | CASSMGPPTYNEQFF | TRBJ2-1 | TRBV5-1 | - | -
TGCGCCAGCAGCCAAGAACATGGCAGCACAGATACGCAGTATTTT | CASSQEHGSTDTQYF | TRBJ2-3 | TRBV4-3 | - | -
TGTGCCAGCAGCGACAGGAGGACTGAAGCTTTCTTT | CASSDRRTEAFF | TRBJ1-1 | TRBV6-2/TRBV6-3 | - | -
TGTGCCACCAGTGATTTCGGGGAGGGGACCCAGTACTTC | CATSDFGEGTQYF | TRBJ2-5 | TRBV24-1 | - | TRBD2
TGTGCCAGCAGTTTACTCGGACTAGCGGGAGGGGGGGACGAGCAGTACTTC | CASSLLGLAGGGDEQYF | TRBJ2-7 | TRBV27 | - | TRBD2
TGTGCCATCAGTGAGGCCCTATTAACAGGCGCGTCAGCTTTCTTT | CAISEALLTGASAFF | TRBJ1-1 | TRBV10-3 | - | -
TGTGCCAGCAGCCTCGACAGGTACAATGAGCAGTTCTTC | CASSLDRYNEQFF | TRBJ2-1 | TRBV3-1 | many | -
TGCAGCGTGAGACTAGCCACAGATACGCAGTATTTT | CSVRLATDTQYF | TRBJ2-3 | TRBV29-1 | - | TRBD2
TGTGCCAGCGGGACTGGCGGCCGCGAGCAGTACTTC | CASGTGGREQYF | TRBJ2-7 | TRBV6-1 | - | -
TGCAGTGCTAGAGATCACAGTGGTGTATCCTACGAGCAGTACTTC | CSARDHSGVSYEQYF | TRBJ2-7 | TRBV20-1 | - | -
TGTGCCAGCAGCTCCCAGACCGGGACTAGCGAGACGAAAGAGACCCAGTACTTC | CASSSQTGTSETKETQYF | TRBJ2-5 | TRBV13 | - | TRBD2
TGTGCCAGCAGCTCCAGGACAGGGATCTTCGACGAGCAGTACTTC | CASSSRTGIFDEQYF | TRBJ2-7 | TRBV7-9 | - | TRBD1